The present T cell receptor beta chain was sequenced within a study of cytomegalovirus exposure and HLA in healthy donors. Both 60 Vbeta primers and 13 Jbeta primers went into the PCR. Measured with immunoSEQ multiplex PCR; TCRdb has only the in-frame clones, and not every one. The repertoire holds around 150,000 clones, with 71% as singletons. In the case of this clone: No antigen is known for it.

Broader study findings: Donors belonging to an Asian-associated ancestry cluster reportedly showed fewer N-insertions in productive TCRs than the roughly 700-donor mean, according to what a later analysis found.

The source material was PBMCs. The TCR was taken from a woman in her twenties or thirties in good health and CMV-seronegative.

CDR3 loop: CASRRSGTSVGELFF. CDR3 bases: TGTGCCAGCAGGAGATCCGGGACTAGCGTCGGGGAGCTGTTTTTT. V gene TRBV2 combines with J gene TRBJ2-2, with TRBD2 matching 10 bases. V trimming: 6 bases; J trimming: 7 bases; junction bases outside the gene matches: 8. The CDR3 runs to 15 residues. The germline gives CDR1 SNHLY, CDR2 FYNNEI.